The 16 T cell receptor beta chains given below trace back to one sample, sequenced in a study of graft-versus-host responses after intestinal transplantation. Clones were read by immunoSEQ multiplex PCR, and TCRdb kept only the in-frame ones, dropping some. The table has about 92,000 clones, 80% to 95% seen once; the top ten hold 5% to 6.5%. No antigen has been identified for these receptors. This material consisted of unstimulated CD8+ T cells sorted from spleen or lymph node cells, taken before intestinal transplant. The receptors stem from a human donor who received an intestinal transplant.

J is TRBJ2-4 and V is TRBV9; tentatively, D is TRBD1 or TRBD2 (5 bases each). The CDR3 loop spans 14 amino acids. The V end was cut by 0 bases, the J end by 7 bases, with 11 bases between. Germline V gene sequence: CDR1 SGDLS, CDR2 YYNGEE. The CDR3 nucleotides are TGTGCCAGCAGCGTAGGAGGGCAGGGTAACATTCAGTACTTC. Translation gives CASSVGGQGNIQYF. Combining the CDR3 with reference TRBV9 and TRBJ2-4 gives the whole variable domain DSGVTQTPKHLITATGQRVTLRCSPRSGDLSVYWYQQSLDQGLQFLIQYYNGEERAKGNILERFSAQQFPDLHSELNLSSLELGDSALYFCASSVGGQGNIQYFGAGTRLSVL.

The rearrangement joins TRBV27 to TRBJ2-7; D gene uncertain. V gave up 3 bases and J gave up 5 bases, with 17 bases separating them. Germline loops: CDR1 MNHEY, CDR2 SMNVEV (reference sequence). The CDR3 contains 15 residues. DNA for the CDR3: TGTGCCAGCAGTTTGTACTCTGGGGATTTGGACGAGCAGTACTTC. This gives the protein CASSLYSGDLDEQYF.

This rearrangement joins TRBV27 to TRBJ2-1; 14 nucleotides match TRBD2. Trimming at V came to 6 bases and at J to 8 bases, leaving 9 bases not matched to a gene. This CDR3 contains 16 residues. The germline V gene encodes CDR1 MNHEY and CDR2 SMNVEV (reference sequence). The CDR3 DNA reads TGTGCCAGCAGCCAAACCGGGACTAGCGGGAGTTATGAGCAGTTCTTC. Amino acid sequence: CASSQTGTSGSYEQFF.

This chain uses TRBV5-1 with TRBJ2-7, with D hard to call. Germline V gene data show CDR1 as SGHRS and CDR2 as YFSETQ. Trimming took off 2 bases at V and 0 bases at J, with 12 bases between the two ends. This CDR3 spans 15 amino acids. The CDR3 region is CASSFDPTSSYEQYF. CDR3 DNA: TGCGCCAGCAGCTTCGACCCTACAAGCTCCTACGAGCAGTACTTC.

This sequence joins TRBV4-1 and TRBJ2-1; 8 bases fit TRBD1. The germline V gene encodes CDR1 MGHRA and CDR2 YSYEKL. Germline trimming cut 6 bases from V and 0 bases from J; bases unmatched to any gene: 13. The CDR3 extends over 18 amino acids. CDR3 sequence (DNA): TGCGCCAGCAGTCAGGACAGGGACTTCCTTAGCTCCTACAATGAGCAGTTCTTC. Translated, it gives CASSQDRDFLSSYNEQFF.

The chain couples TRBV2 to TRBJ1-5, with D unclear. This CDR3 has 16 residues. The germline CDR1 and CDR2 sequences are SNHLY and FYNNEI. Trimming took 8 bases from V and 0 from J, leaving 17 bases between them. This CDR3 reads CASLKTKSYSNQPQHF. The CDR3 DNA reads TGTGCCAGCCTAAAGACAAAAAGTTATAGCAATCAGCCCCAGCATTTT.

The chain links TRBV14 to TRBJ2-5; TRBD1 aligns across 10 bases. V was pared by 3 bases and J by 5 bases, with 3 bases of the junction left unmatched. This CDR3 comprises 14 residues. The germline V gene encodes CDR1 SGHDN and CDR2 FVKESK. DNA for the CDR3: TGTGCCAGCAGCCAGGGGACAGGGGCGGAGACCCAGTACTTC. It encodes CASSQGTGAETQYF. Supplemented by reference TRBV14 and TRBJ2-5, the full variable domain reads EAGVTQFPSHSVIEKGQTVTLRCDPISGHDNLYWYRRVMGKEIKFLLHFVKESKQDESGMPNNRFLAERTGGTYSTLKVQPAELEDSGVYFCASSQGTGAETQYFGPGTRLLVL.

V is TRBV5-1 and J is TRBJ2-7; weak D call: TRBD1 (5 bases). This CDR3 comprises 14 residues. Germline assignment: CDR1 SGHRS and CDR2 YFSETQ. With 4 bases removed from V and 4 bases from J, the gap between germline ends came to 15 bases. CDR3 sequence reads: CASSPGGASYEQYF. For the CDR3, the DNA is TGCGCCAGCAGCCCTGGTGGGGCCTCATACGAGCAGTACTTC.

This chain connects TRBV2 to TRBJ2-2, with D possibly TRBD1 on 6 matching bases. Germline V gene sequence: CDR1 SNHLY, CDR2 FYNNEI. Between the trimmed V and J ends, which lost 7 bases and 3 bases, there was a span of 15 bases. This CDR3 comprises 15 residues. CDR3 coding DNA: TGTGCCAGCATGACCGGGACACCCTACACCGGGGAGCTGTTTTTT. Translation: CASMTGTPYTGELFF.

The genes are TRBV9 and TRBJ2-5; D is unclear. V was pared by 0 bases and J by 4 bases, with 4 bases between. This CDR3 has 12 residues. Per germline, CDR1 SGDLS and CDR2 YYNGEE. In DNA, the CDR3 is TGTGCCAGCAGCGTAGGAGGAGAGACCCAGTACTTC. The encoded protein is CASSVGGETQYF.

The CDR3 reads CASSLGQGVYEQYF. CDR3 nucleotides: TGTGCCAGCAGCTTAGGGCAGGGGGTTTACGAGCAGTACTTC. The chain combines TRBV7-9 with TRBJ2-7; 7 bases match TRBD1. Trimming took 1 base from V and 4 from J; bases not matched to a gene: 4. Germline V gene data show CDR1 as SEHNR and CDR2 as FQNEAQ (reference sequence). The CDR3 is made up of 14 amino acids.

This clone occurred once. The chain has TRBV11-2 and TRBJ1-1; the match to TRBD1 covers 8 bases. This CDR3 has 12 residues. Germline CDR1 and CDR2: SGHAT and FQNNGV. Trimming removed 5 bases from V and 7 bases from J; junction bases left unmatched: 3. The CDR3 DNA reads TGTGCCAGCAGCCCCGGGACAGGTGAAGCTTTCTTT. Encoded protein: CASSPGTGEAFF.

The chain combines TRBV7-9 with TRBJ2-6; 7 bases map to TRBD1. V shed 8 bases and J 5 bases; nucleotides not matched to a gene: 12. CDR3 length: 16 residues. The V gene's germline CDR1 is SEHNR and CDR2 FQNEAQ (reference sequence). This CDR3 is CASPGTEAIRANVLTF. The CDR3 nucleotides read TGTGCCAGCCCCGGGACAGAGGCTATTAGGGCCAACGTCCTGACTTTC.

The rearrangement uses TRBV13 and TRBJ2-5, with D possibly matching TRBD2 (6 bases). Trimming took 5 bases from V and 5 from J, leaving 15 bases between them. CDR3 size: 14 residues. Germline V gene sequence: CDR1 PRHDT, CDR2 FYEKMQ (reference sequence). CDR3 amino acids: CASSEHLGGETQYF. CDR3 sequence (DNA): TGTGCCAGCAGCGAGCACCTAGGAGGGGAGACCCAGTACTTC.

This sequence joins TRBV4-1 and TRBJ2-7, with D uncertain. Trimming pared 1 base from V and 2 bases from J, leaving 15 bases between. The CDR3 contains 16 residues. The V gene's germline CDR1 is MGHRA and CDR2 YSYEKL. CDR3 region: CASSQGATSSAYEQYF. The CDR3 coding sequence is TGCGCCAGCAGCCAAGGGGCAACCTCCTCGGCCTACGAGCAGTACTTC.

Only a few counts were recorded for this clone. This chain links TRBV6-1 with TRBJ1-6, with 10 nucleotides matching TRBD1. This CDR3 region has 15 residues. Germline values: CDR1 MNHNS, CDR2 SASEGT. V shed 5 bases, J shed 14 bases, and the junction held 12 bases outside the gene matches. CDR3 amino acids: CASSKMDRGNLSLHF. In DNA form, the CDR3 reads TGTGCCAGCAGTAAAATGGACAGGGGGAATTTGTCCCTCCACTTT.